Following are 2 T cell receptor beta chains from one sample sequenced in a study of T cell responses to AZD1222 COVID-19 vaccine. The data were produced by immunoSEQ multiplex PCR, yet TCRdb's version contains in-frame clones alone and is incomplete. Among around 120,000 clones, 85% to 90% were seen once, and the ten largest hold around a quarter. This material consisted of peripheral blood, taken on day 0 of AZD1222 vaccination. The source of these receptors is an adult in good health.

The chain uses TRBV5-1 and TRBJ1-4; no reliable D call. The CDR3 has 15 residues. The germline V gene encodes CDR1 SGHRS and CDR2 YFSETQ. V was trimmed by 0 bases and J by 6 bases, leaving 12 bases between them. The CDR3 sequence is CASSLEAGVDEKLFF. CDR3 DNA sequence: TGCGCCAGCAGCTTGGAGGCCGGGGTGGATGAAAAACTGTTTTTT.

The chain joins TRBV18 to TRBJ2-7; D is undetermined. The V end lost 6 bases, the J end lost 1 base, and 7 bases lay between the germline ends. The germline V gene encodes CDR1 KGHSH and CDR2 LQKENI. The CDR3 is 12 residues long. The CDR3 DNA reads TGTGCCAGCTCGTCATCATCCTACGAGCAGTACTTC. This gives the protein CASSSSSYEQYF. Combining the CDR3 with reference TRBV18 and TRBJ2-7 gives the whole variable domain NAGVMQNPRHLVRRRGQEARLRCSPMKGHSHVYWYRQLPEEGLKFMVYLQKENIIDESGMPKERFSAEFPKEGPSILRIQQVVRGDSAAYFCASSSSSYEQYFGPGTRLTVT.